One sample yielded the 11 T cell receptor beta chains listed below, sequenced in a study of T cells after yellow fever vaccination. TCRdb re-analysed the 5' RACE reads in MiXCR, keeping a single row per CDR3 protein. The sample consists of more than 300,000 distinct CDR3 sequences, about 10% of them appearing once. This specimen was CD4+ T cells sorted from PBMCs, taken 45 days after the yellow fever booster vaccination. Receptors were obtained from a young man who received the YFV17D yellow fever vaccine.

This clonotype has just a few counts. This chain uses TRBV7-2 with TRBJ2-7; 9 bases are shared with TRBD1. CDR1 and CDR2 from the germline V gene are SGHTA and FQGNSA. Trimming cost V 5 bases and J 6 bases; bases outside gene matches: 5. The CDR3 is 13 residues long. This chain's CDR3 is CASSPGTGREQYF. The CDR3 DNA reads as TGTGCCAGCAGCCCGGGGACAGGGCGCGAGCAGTACTTC.

The chain has TRBV6-2 or TRBV6-3 and TRBJ1-2; tentative D call: TRBD1 (6 bases). Germline values: CDR1 MNHEY, CDR2 SVGEGT. CDR3 size: 14 residues. The V gene lost 2 bases and the J gene lost 3 bases, with 10 bases spanning the gap. The CDR3 nucleotides are TGTGCCAGCAGTTACAGGGGGAAGGACTATGGCTACACCTTC. This translates into CASSYRGKDYGYTF.

This chain joins TRBV5-1 and TRBJ1-6; 9 bases map to TRBD1. The CDR3 sequence is 15 residues long. V lost 4 bases to trimming and J lost 10 bases; unmatched junction nucleotides: 9. Germline V CDR1 and CDR2: SGHRS, YFSETQ. In nucleotides, the CDR3 is TGCGCCAGCAGCAGAAATACAGGGGGCGAATCACCCCTCCACTTT. This sequence encodes CASSRNTGGESPLHF.

This clonotype was recorded a few times. CDR3 loop: CASRGGISGNTIYF. For the CDR3, the DNA is TGTGCCAGCAGGGGGGGCATCTCTGGAAACACCATATATTTT. The chain combines TRBV6-1 with TRBJ1-3, with D perhaps TRBD1 (6 bases). Germline values: CDR1 MNHNS, CDR2 SASEGT. V dropped 6 bases and J dropped 0 bases, with 9 bases sitting between them. The CDR3 contains 14 residues.

This clonotype came up a few times. The chain recombines TRBV5-1 with TRBJ2-7, with D tentatively TRBD2 (7 bases). The CDR3 has 15 residues. V lost 4 bases and J lost 2, with 16 bases in between. From germline, CDR1 is SGHRS and CDR2 YFSETQ. The DNA of the CDR3 is TGCGCCAGCAGCCCGGGGGGCAGGGAGGCCTACGAGCAGTACGTC. Amino acids: CASSPGGREAYEQYV.

This clonotype was observed a few times. The V call is TRBV7-2, the J call TRBJ2-3; 14 positions match TRBD2. Trimming at V came to 1 base and at J to 2 bases, leaving 8 bases not matched to a gene. The germline V gene encodes CDR1 SGHTA and CDR2 FQGNSA. CDR3 size: 19 residues. CDR3 region: CASSLGLAGGPRFTDTQYF. CDR3 coding DNA: TGTGCCAGCAGCTTAGGACTAGCGGGGGGGCCGCGTTTCACAGATACGCAGTATTTT.

The chain joins TRBV24-1 to TRBJ2-5; D remains ambiguous. In germline, CDR1 is KGHDR, CDR2 SFDVKD. V was clipped by 4 bases and J by 0 bases, with 11 bases between them. This CDR3 spans 15 amino acids. The CDR3 region is CATSDPGGDQETQYF. The CDR3 nucleotides are TGTGCCACCAGTGACCCTGGCGGAGACCAAGAGACCCAGTACTTC.

V gene TRBV29-1 combines with J gene TRBJ1-1, with D uncertain. Germline V lookup: CDR1 SQVTM, CDR2 ANQGSEA. This CDR3 is 11 amino acids long. The V end was cut by 5 bases, the J end by 7 bases, with 11 bases between. The CDR3 sequence: CSVKDSGEAFF. CDR3 coding DNA: TGCAGCGTTAAGGATAGTGGTGAAGCTTTCTTT. The variable domain in full, completed from reference TRBV29-1 and TRBJ1-1, reads SAVISQKPSRDICQRGTSLTIQCQVDSQVTMMFWYRQQPGQSLTLIATANQGSEATYESGFVIDKFPISRPNLTFSTLTVSNMSPEDSSIYLCSVKDSGEAFFGQGTRLTVV.

The rearrangement links TRBV5-1 to TRBJ2-5, with 7 nucleotides matching TRBD2. The CDR3 has 14 amino acids. Germline V lookup: CDR1 SGHRS, CDR2 YFSETQ. After removal of 4 bases from V and 4 bases from J, the junction contained 7 bases not matched to a gene. In nucleotides, the CDR3 is TGCGCCAGCAGCGTCGGGGGAGGGGCAGAGACCCAGTACTTC. It codes for CASSVGGGAETQYF.

This clonotype was seen more than once but under ten times. The J gene is TRBJ2-3, the V gene TRBV20-1; TRBD1 or TRBD2 may be the D gene (5 bases each). This CDR3 contains 15 residues. In germline, CDR1 is DFQATT, CDR2 SNEGSKA (reference sequence). V lost 5 bases and J 4 bases, leaving 19 bases between the germline ends. The CDR3 coding sequence is TGCAGTGCTCCAAACCACAAGCGAGGGGCAGATACGCAGTATTTT. As protein: CSAPNHKRGADTQYF.

The chain combines TRBV6-5 with TRBJ2-6; D perhaps matches TRBD2 (5 bases). The V gene's germline CDR1 is MNHEY and CDR2 SVGAGI. The CDR3 consists of 15 residues. The V and J ends lost 4 bases and 3 bases respectively, with 10 bases between them. CDR3 DNA sequence: TGTGCCAGCAGTTCAGCTAGCAGTGGGGCCAACGTCCTGACTTTC. It yields the protein CASSSASSGANVLTF.